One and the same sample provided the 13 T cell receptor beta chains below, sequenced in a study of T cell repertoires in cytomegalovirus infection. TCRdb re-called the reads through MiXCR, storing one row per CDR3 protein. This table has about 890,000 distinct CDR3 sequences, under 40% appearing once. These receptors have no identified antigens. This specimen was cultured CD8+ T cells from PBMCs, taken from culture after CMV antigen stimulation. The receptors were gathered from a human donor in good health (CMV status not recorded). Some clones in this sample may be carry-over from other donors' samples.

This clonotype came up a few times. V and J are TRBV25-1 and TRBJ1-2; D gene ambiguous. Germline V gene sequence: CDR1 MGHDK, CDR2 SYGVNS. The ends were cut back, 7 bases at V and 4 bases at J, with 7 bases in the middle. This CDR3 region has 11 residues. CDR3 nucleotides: TGTGCCAGCAATAACGGCTATGGCTACACCTTC. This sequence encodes CASNNGYGYTF.

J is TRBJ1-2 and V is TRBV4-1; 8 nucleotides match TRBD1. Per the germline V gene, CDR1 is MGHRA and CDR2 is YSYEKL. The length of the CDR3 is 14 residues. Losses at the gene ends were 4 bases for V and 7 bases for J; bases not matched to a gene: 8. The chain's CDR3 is CASSPGTGDPGYTF. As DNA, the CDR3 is TGCGCCAGCAGCCCCGGGACAGGTGATCCTGGCTACACCTTC.

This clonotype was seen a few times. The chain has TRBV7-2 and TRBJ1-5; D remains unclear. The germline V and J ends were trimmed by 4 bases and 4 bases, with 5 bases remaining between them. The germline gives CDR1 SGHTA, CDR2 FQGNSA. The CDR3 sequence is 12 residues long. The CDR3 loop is CASSWENQPQHF. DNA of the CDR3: TGTGCCAGCAGCTGGGAAAATCAGCCCCAGCATTTT.

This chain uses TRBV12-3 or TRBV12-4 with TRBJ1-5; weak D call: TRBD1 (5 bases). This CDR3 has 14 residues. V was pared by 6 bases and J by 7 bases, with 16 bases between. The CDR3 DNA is TGTGCCAGCAGCCAGGGACCGGCGAGCCAGCCCCAGCATTTT. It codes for CASSQGPASQPQHF.

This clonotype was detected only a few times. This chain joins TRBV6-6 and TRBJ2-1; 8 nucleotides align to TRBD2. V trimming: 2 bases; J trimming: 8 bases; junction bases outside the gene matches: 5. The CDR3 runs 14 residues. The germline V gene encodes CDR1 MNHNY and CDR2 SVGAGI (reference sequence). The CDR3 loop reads CASSYVTSVHEQFF. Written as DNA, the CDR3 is TGTGCCAGCAGTTACGTGACTAGCGTCCATGAGCAGTTCTTC.

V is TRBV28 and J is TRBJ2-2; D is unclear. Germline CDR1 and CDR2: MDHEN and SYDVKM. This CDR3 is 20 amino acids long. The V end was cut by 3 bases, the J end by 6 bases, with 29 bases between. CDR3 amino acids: CASSFPNPSVRTHPAGELFF. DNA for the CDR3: TGTGCCAGCAGTTTCCCCAACCCTTCGGTCCGAACCCATCCCGCCGGGGAGCTGTTTTTT.

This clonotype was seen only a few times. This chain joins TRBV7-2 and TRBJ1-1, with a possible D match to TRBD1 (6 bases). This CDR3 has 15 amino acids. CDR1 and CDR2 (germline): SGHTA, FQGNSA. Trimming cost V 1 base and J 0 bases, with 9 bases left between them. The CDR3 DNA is TGTGCCAGCAGCTTAGAAAGGACAGTGAACACTGAAGCTTTCTTT. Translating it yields CASSLERTVNTEAFF.

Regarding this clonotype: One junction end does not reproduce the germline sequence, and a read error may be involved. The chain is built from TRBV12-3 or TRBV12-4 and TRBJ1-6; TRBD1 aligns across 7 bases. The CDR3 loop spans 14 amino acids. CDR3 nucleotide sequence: TGTGCCAGCAGTCCCACGGGACAGCTTTCATCCCTCCACTTT. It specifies CASSPTGQLSSLHF.

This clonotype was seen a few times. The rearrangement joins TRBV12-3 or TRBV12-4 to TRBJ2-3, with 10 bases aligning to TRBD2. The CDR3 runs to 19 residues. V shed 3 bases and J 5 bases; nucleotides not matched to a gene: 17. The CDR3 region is CASSFEIDLSGGEKDTQYF. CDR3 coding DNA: TGTGCCAGCAGTTTTGAGATTGATTTGAGCGGGGGGGAGAAAGATACGCAGTATTTT.

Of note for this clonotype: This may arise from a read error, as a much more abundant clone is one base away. The DNA of the CDR3 is TGTGCCAGCAGCTTAGTCACCGGGCAGGCGAACATCGGGGAGCTGTTTTTT. Protein product: CASSLVTGQANIGELFF. The chain is built from TRBV11-2 and TRBJ2-2; unclear D gene. CDR1 is SGHAT, CDR2 FQNNGV, per germline. The CDR3 contains 17 residues.

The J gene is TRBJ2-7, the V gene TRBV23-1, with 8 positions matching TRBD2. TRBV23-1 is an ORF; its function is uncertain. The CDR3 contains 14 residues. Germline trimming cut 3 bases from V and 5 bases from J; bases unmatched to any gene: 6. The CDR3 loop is CASSQRTSRNEQYV. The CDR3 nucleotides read TGCGCCAGCAGTCAGCGGACTAGCAGAAACGAGCAGTACGTC.

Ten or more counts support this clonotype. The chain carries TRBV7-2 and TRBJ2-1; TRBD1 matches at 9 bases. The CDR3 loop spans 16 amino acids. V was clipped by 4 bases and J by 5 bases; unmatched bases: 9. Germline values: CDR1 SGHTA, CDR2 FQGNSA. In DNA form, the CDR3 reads TGTGCCAGCAGCTCCATGCCCGGGACAGGGAACAATGAGCAGTTCTTC. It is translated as CASSSMPGTGNNEQFF.

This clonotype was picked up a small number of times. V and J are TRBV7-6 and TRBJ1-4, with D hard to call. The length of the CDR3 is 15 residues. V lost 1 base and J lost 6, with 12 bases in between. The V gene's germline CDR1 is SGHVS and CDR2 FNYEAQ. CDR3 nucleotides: TGTGCCAGCAGCTTAGTCGGGAGCCCTGATGAAAAACTGTTTTTT. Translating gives CASSLVGSPDEKLFF.